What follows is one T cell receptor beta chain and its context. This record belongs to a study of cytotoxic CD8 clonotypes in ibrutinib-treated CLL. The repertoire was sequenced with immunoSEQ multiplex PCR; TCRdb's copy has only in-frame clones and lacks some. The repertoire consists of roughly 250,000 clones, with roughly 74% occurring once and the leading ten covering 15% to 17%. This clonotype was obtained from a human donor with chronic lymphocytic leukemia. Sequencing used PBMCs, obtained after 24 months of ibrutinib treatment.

The CDR3 loop is CATSRVSGTTKPQHF. The CDR3 coding sequence is TGTGCCACCAGCAGAGTTTCGGGCACGACAAAGCCCCAGCATTTT. This chain links TRBV15 with TRBJ1-5; no firm D call. V lost 1 base, J lost 8 bases, and 15 bases lay in between. Germline V gene sequence: CDR1 LNHNV, CDR2 YYDKDF (reference sequence). The CDR3 totals 15 residues.